This T cell receptor beta chain derives from a study of blood T cell repertoires in COVID-19. Turning to the study itself: Sources were T cells, B-cell-depleted T cells, or PBMCs; the material itself was cDNA or gDNA.

Deletions cut 2 bases from V and 1 base from J, with 11 bases between. The CDR3 is 15 amino acids. Germline V gene sequence: CDR1 KGHSH, CDR2 LQKENI. Libraries were prepared by immunoSEQ multiplex PCR; TCRdb keeps only in-frame clonotypes and omits some of them. The sample has about 240,000 clones, roughly 90% seen once; the top ten hold approximately 7.9%. The sequenced sample consisted of peripheral blood. The TCR comes from a man in his sixties who had recovered from COVID-19. The gene calls are TRBV18 and TRBJ2-5, with D possibly matching TRBD2 (6 bases). The CDR3: CASSPGGRSQETQYF. The DNA for the CDR3 is TGTGCCAGCTCACCAGGGGGGAGGAGCCAAGAGACCCAGTACTTC.